These 2 T cell receptor beta chains share one sample of origin, sequenced in a study of T cell changes during pregnancy in multiple sclerosis. Sequencing used immunoSEQ multiplex PCR; TCRdb keeps in-frame clones, though not all of them. This sample has about 56,000 clones; 90% occur once, and the top ten carry less than 2.5%. The material sequenced was peripheral blood, taken in the first trimester of pregnancy. Receptors were obtained from a female donor in good health, enrolled as a control in a pregnancy study.

This clone was seen just once. The chain has TRBV7-9 and TRBJ1-2, with 8 bases aligning to TRBD1. After removal of 8 bases from V and 3 bases from J, the junction contained 5 bases not matched to a gene. The CDR3 has 13 residues. Germline V gene sequence: CDR1 SEHNR, CDR2 FQNEAQ (reference sequence). In DNA form, the CDR3 reads TGTGCCAGCGCCCGACAGGGGCACTATGGCTACACCTTC. It yields the protein CASARQGHYGYTF. The whole variable domain, filled in from reference TRBV7-9 and TRBJ1-2, reads DTGVSQNPRHKITKRGQNVTFRCDPISEHNRLYWYRQTLGQGPEFLTYFQNEAQLEKSRLLSDRFSAERPKGSFSTLEIQRTEQGDSAMYLCASARQGHYGYTFGSGTRLTVV.

The chain couples TRBV18 to TRBJ1-1; D remains unclear. The CDR3 is 14 residues long. In germline, CDR1 is KGHSH, CDR2 LQKENI. Trimming stripped 2 bases from V and 7 bases from J, with 14 bases between. The CDR3 DNA reads TGTGCCAGCTCACCAAAAGGATCGGGGTATGAAGCTTTCTTT. Amino acids: CASSPKGSGYEAFF. The full variable domain, completed using reference TRBV18 and TRBJ1-1, is NAGVMQNPRHLVRRRGQEARLRCSPMKGHSHVYWYRQLPEEGLKFMVYLQKENIIDESGMPKERFSAEFPKEGPSILRIQQVVRGDSAAYFCASSPKGSGYEAFFGQGTRLTVV.